The entry below describes one T cell receptor beta chain. As yet, its antigen is unknown. The sample contains more than one DNA sequence encoding this CDR3. What was sequenced were expressed TCRB transcripts, since all of the isolated RNA had been reverse transcribed. Profiled with immunoSEQ multiplex PCR; TCRdb holds only in-frame clones, not every one. The sample has about 700,000 clones, 13% seen once; the top ten hold approximately 0.02%. This sample was included in a study of beta chain features in type 1 diabetes. Study-wide results and caveats: Type 1 diabetes patients had moderately but significantly shorter TCRB CDR3s in all four CD4+ subsets.

The receptor was derived from a man younger than 30 with type 1 diabetes. Sequencing was performed on naive CD4+ T cells from blood.

The chain's CDR3 is CASSGTGGSYGYTF. In DNA form, the CDR3 reads TGTGCCAGCAGTGGGACAGGGGGAAGTTATGGCTACACCTTC. The rearrangement joins TRBV2 to TRBJ1-2, with 10 bases that match TRBD1. The length of the CDR3 is 14 residues. Germline loops: CDR1 SNHLY, CDR2 FYNNEI. V shed 4 bases and J 5 bases; nucleotides not matched to a gene: 4.